One T cell receptor (beta chain) is described in this entry. The data are from a study of low-dose radiotherapy and immunotherapy resistance in tumors. In the study overall: Every six weeks patients received intravenous ipilimumab 1 mg/kg, and every two weeks they received intravenous nivolumab 240 mg. Aspirin was administered orally at 300 mg daily for four cycles, commencing on cycle 1 day 1.

TRAV- and TRBV-specific primers primed first-strand cDNA, covering alpha and beta chains. The TCRs were subjected to amplification over around 19 PCR cycles employing a constant-region primer in conjunction with a V-primer adapter. Each CDR3 protein gets one entry after TCRdb re-called the reads with MiXCR. The data show tens of thousands of distinct CDR3 sequences, with less than 20% seen just once and approximately 1.5% held by the top ten. The CDR3 length is 15 residues. CDR1 and CDR2 from the germline V gene are SGHRS and YFSETQ. The V and J ends lost 0 bases and 0 bases respectively, with 7 bases between them. The time point: after trial treatment. Treatment in this sample: LDRT plus nivolumab, ipilimumab, low-dose cyclophosphamide and aspirin (RACIN trial). Donors were treated with nivolumab, ipilimumab, aspirin, and low-dose cyclophosphamide and radiotherapy. Advanced solid tumors lacking tumor-infiltrating lymphocytes characterized eligible patients.

This specimen consisted of PBMCs, obtained after low-dose radiotherapy plus immunotherapy. This sequence originates from a male donor with prostate cancer. V and J are TRBV5-1 and TRBJ1-3; D call uncertain. This CDR3 is CASSLDRLSGNTIYF. The CDR3 DNA sequence: TGCGCCAGCAGCTTGGACCGACTCTCTGGAAACACCATATATTTT.